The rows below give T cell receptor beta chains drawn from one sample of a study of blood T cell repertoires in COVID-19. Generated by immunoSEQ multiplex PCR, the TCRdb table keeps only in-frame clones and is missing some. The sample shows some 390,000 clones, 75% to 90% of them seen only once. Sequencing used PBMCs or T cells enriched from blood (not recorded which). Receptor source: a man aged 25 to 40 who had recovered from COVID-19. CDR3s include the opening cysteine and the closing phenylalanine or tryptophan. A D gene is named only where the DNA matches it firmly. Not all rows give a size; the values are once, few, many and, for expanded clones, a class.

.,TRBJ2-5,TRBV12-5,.,TGTGCTAACCCCCGCCGACAGGTTTGCTGGGAGACCCAGTACTTC,CANPRRQVCWETQYF
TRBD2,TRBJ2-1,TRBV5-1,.,TGCGCCAGCAGCTTGGGTAGCGGGAGCTTTTACAATGAGCAGTTCTTC,CASSLGSGSFYNEQFF
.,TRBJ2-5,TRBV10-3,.,TGTGCCATCAGTGAGTCGTTATTAACAGCACAAGAGACCCAGTACTTC,CAISESLLTAQETQYF
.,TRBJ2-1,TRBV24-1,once,TGTGCCACCAGTGACACGGGGAGCTCCTGGTTCTTC,CATSDTGSSWFF
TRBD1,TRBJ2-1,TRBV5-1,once,TGCGCCAGCAGCTTCCAGGGGGCTTCATACAATGAGCAGTTCTTC,CASSFQGASYNEQFF
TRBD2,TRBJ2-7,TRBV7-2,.,TGTGCCAGCAGCTTAGATATTAGCGGGTTTTTCTACGAGCAGTACTTC,CASSLDISGFFYEQYF
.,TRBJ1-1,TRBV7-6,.,TGTGCCAGCAGCACAGGACAGTGGACTGAAGCTTTCTTT,CASSTGQWTEAFF
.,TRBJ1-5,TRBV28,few,TGTGCCAGCACCCAAGGTGGGCAGTACAATCAGCCCCAGCATTTT,CASTQGGQYNQPQHF
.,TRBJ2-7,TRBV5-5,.,TGTGCCAGCAGCTTAGTCGGGAGCTCCTACGAGCAGTACTTC,CASSLVGSSYEQYF
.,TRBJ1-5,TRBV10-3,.,TGTGCCATCAGTGAGTCCTCAGGGGTGGACCAGCCCCAGCATTTT,CAISESSGVDQPQHF
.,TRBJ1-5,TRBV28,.,TGTGCCAGCAGTTTATCAAGGGGTAGCAATCAGCCCCAGCATTTT,CASSLSRGSNQPQHF
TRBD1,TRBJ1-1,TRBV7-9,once,TGTGCCAGCAGCTCCGACAGGGGGCAGAACACTGAAGCTTTCTTT,CASSSDRGQNTEAFF
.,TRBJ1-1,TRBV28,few,TGTGCCAGCAGTTTTACAGGGTTGAACACTGAAGCTTTCTTT,CASSFTGLNTEAFF
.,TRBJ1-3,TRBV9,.,TGTGCCAGCAGCGTAGTATCGGGTTCTGGAAACACCATATATTTT,CASSVVSGSGNTIYF
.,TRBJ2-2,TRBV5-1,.,TGCGCCAGCAGCGACGGACTTCCTGAGGAGCTGTTTTTT,CASSDGLPEELFF
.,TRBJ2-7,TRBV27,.,TGTGCCAGCAGTTTATTCCAGGGAACCTACGAGCAGTACTTC,CASSLFQGTYEQYF
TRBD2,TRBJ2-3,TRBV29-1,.,TGCAGCGTTCAACTAGCGGGAGCCACAGATACGCAGTATTTT,CSVQLAGATDTQYF
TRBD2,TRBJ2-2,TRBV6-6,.,TGTGCCAGCGGGCCAGCGGGAGGGCCAGCTACCGGGGAGCTGTTTTTT,CASGPAGGPATGELFF
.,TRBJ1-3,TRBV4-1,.,TGCGCCAGCAGCCAAACGTCGGAGTTATCAAGAAACACCATATATTTT,CASSQTSELSRNTIYF
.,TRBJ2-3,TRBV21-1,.,TGTGCCAGCAGCAAAGTCGGGACAGGTCACATCCTCACAGATACGCAGTATTTT,CASSKVGTGHILTDTQYF
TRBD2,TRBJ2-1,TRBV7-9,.,TGTGCCAGCAGCTTAGCCCGAGACAGCGGGAGTTGGGATGAGCAGTTCTTC,CASSLARDSGSWDEQFF
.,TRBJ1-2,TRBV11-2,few,TGTGCCAGCAGCTCCGCGTCCGGCTACACCTTC,CASSSASGYTF
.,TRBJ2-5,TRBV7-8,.,TGTGCCAGCAGCTTTTTAGGGGCCCAAGAGACCCAGTACTTC,CASSFLGAQETQYF
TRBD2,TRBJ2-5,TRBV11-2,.,TGTGCCAGCAGTTTAGCGGGGGTCCAAGAGACCCAGTACTTC,CASSLAGVQETQYF
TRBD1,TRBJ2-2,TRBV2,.,TGTGCCAGCACAAGGACAGGGCCTAACACCGGGGAGCTGTTTTTT,CASTRTGPNTGELFF
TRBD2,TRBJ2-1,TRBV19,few,TGTGCCAGTAGTGTCACTAGCGGGAGGTTCGATGAGCAGTTCTTC,CASSVTSGRFDEQFF
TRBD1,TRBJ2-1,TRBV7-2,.,TGTGCCAGCAGCTGGACGGGCACAGGGGGGTACAATGAGCAGTTCTTC,CASSWTGTGGYNEQFF
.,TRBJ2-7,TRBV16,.,TGTGCCAGCAGCCAATCGATCTCGAGGGAGCAGTACTTC,CASSQSISREQYF
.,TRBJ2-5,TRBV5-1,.,TGCGCCAGCAGCTCCTCGCAAGAGACCCAGTACTTC,CASSSSQETQYF
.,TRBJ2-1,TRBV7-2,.,TGTGCCAGCAGCGCCCTTGGCGGGGTCAATGAGCAGTTCTTC,CASSALGGVNEQFF
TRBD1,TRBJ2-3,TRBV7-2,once,TGTGCCAGCAGCTCCGACAGGGCGTTAATCACAGATACGCAGTATTTT,CASSSDRALITDTQYF
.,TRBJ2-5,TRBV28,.,TGTGCCAGCAACGCGCTTGGGGACACGCAAGTGTCCCAGTACTTC,CASNALGDTQVSQYF
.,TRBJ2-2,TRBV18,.,TGTGCCAGCTCACGACAGGAGAACACCGGGGAGCTGTTTTTT,CASSRQENTGELFF
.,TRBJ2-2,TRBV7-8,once,TGTGCCAGCAGCTTAGGGCCCACCGGGGAGCTGTTTTTT,CASSLGPTGELFF
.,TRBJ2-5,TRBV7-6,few,TGTGCCAGCAGCGCGGGACTGCCTGATGACCCGAGAGGAGAGACCCAGTACTTC,CASSAGLPDDPRGETQYF
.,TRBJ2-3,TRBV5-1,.,TGCGCCAGCAGCTTCATGGGGGCTAGCACAGATACGCAGTATTTT,CASSFMGASTDTQYF
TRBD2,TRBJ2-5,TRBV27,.,TGTGCCAGCAGGGGGGCTAGCGGGAGTATTTGGGAGACCCAGTACTTC,CASRGASGSIWETQYF
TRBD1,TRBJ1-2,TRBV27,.,TGTGCCAGCGGTCAGACAGGGGCCTATGGCTACACCTTC,CASGQTGAYGYTF
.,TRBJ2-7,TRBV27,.,TGTGCCAGCAGTTTAAGGGTCTCGGGATACGAGCAGTACTTC,CASSLRVSGYEQYF
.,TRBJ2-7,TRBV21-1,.,TGTGCCAGCAGCAAAGTAGGAAGCGGGAGAACAAACGAGCAGTACTTC,CASSKVGSGRTNEQYF
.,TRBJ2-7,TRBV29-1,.,TGCAGCGGTAAATTACAGGGAAATCCCTACGAGCAGTACTTC,CSGKLQGNPYEQYF
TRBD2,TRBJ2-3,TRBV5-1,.,TGCGCCAGCAGCTTATCGCCTAGCGGAACCACAGATACGCAGTATTTT,CASSLSPSGTTDTQYF
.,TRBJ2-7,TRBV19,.,TGTGCCAGTAGCGCAACAGGAATCTCCCACGAGCAGTACTTC,CASSATGISHEQYF